This record concerns one TCR beta chain sequence. The antigen is undetermined. A much larger clone differs from this one at a single base, so this may be a read error. Study-wide points: Tumor Tregs overlapped most with tumor, then blood, naive CD4+ cells. Tumor memory CD4+ T cell TCR gene usage clustered with blood and lymph node memory CD4+ cells and lymph node naive CD4+ cells.

Each CDR3 protein is one row after TCRdb ran MiXCR on the 5' RACE reads. The table has thousands of distinct CDR3 sequences, approximately 15% seen once. Memory CD4+ T cells were sorted as CD4+CD45RO+CD25- cells. Material: memory CD4+ T cells sorted from blood. Regarding subset: memory CD4+ T cells, CD4+CD45RO+CD25-. The TCR sequence derives from a female donor with breast cancer.

CDR3 nucleotide sequence: TGTGCCACCACCCGACAGCGGGACACAGATACGCAGTATTTT. Its translation: CATTRQRDTDTQYF. The chain has TRBV27 and TRBJ2-3; TRBD2 aligns across 7 bases. Germline loops: CDR1 MNHEY, CDR2 SMNVEV (reference sequence). This CDR3 spans 14 amino acids. V was pared by 10 bases and J by 2 bases, with 9 bases of the junction left unmatched.